Listed below are T cell receptor beta chains from one sample, sequenced in a study of CD8+ T cells in alopecia areata. Method: immunoSEQ multiplex PCR; TCRdb's copy keeps in-frame clones and lacks some. The sample has 80,000 or so clones; approximately 72% are singletons. This material consisted of CD8+ T cells sorted from blood, taken at week 24, from a patient treated with tofacitinib. All receptors derive from a human donor with alopecia areata. Each CDR3 is given with its conserved first and last residue. The D gene is left open where the match is weak. Size is omitted from some rows. Given values are once, few, many or a class for expanded clones.

j_call | v_call | clone_size | d_call | cdr3_aa | cdr3_nt
TRBJ1-2 | TRBV5-1 | . | TRBD1 | CASSDQDRGDGYTF | TGCGCCAGCAGCGATCAGGACAGGGGAGACGGCTACACCTTC
TRBJ2-1 | TRBV30 | . | TRBD1 | CAWTLTGGNEQFF | TGTGCCTGGACTCTTACAGGGGGCAATGAGCAGTTCTTC
TRBJ2-3 | TRBV10-3 | . | TRBD2 | CAISESQRTSRSTDTQYF | TGTGCCATCAGTGAGTCACAGCGGACTAGCCGGAGCACAGATACGCAGTATTTT
TRBJ2-7 | TRBV25-1 | . | TRBD2 | CASSELASGEQYF | TGTGCCAGCAGTGAATTGGCTAGCGGCGAGCAGTACTTC
TRBJ2-7 | TRBV4-1 | once | . | CASSQAYVADYEQYF | TGCGCCAGCAGCCAAGCTTATGTAGCGGACTACGAGCAGTACTTC
TRBJ2-3 | TRBV9 | few | . | CASSVEDTQYF | TGTGCCAGCAGCGTAGAGGATACGCAGTATTTT
TRBJ2-3 | TRBV7-9 | . | . | CASRPDGTDTQYF | TGTGCCAGCAGACCGGACGGGACAGATACGCAGTATTTT
TRBJ1-5 | TRBV4-3 | . | TRBD1 | CASSSGTGSNQPQHF | TGCGCCAGCAGCTCGGGGACAGGGAGCAATCAGCCCCAGCATTTT
TRBJ2-1 | TRBV7-9 | . | . | CASSSRANDNEQFF | TGTGCCAGCAGCTCCCGGGCCAACGACAATGAGCAGTTCTTC
TRBJ1-1 | TRBV27 | . | TRBD1 | CASSLRGLNTEAFF | TGTGCCAGCAGTTTGAGGGGGCTGAACACTGAAGCTTTCTTT
TRBJ2-2 | TRBV14 | . | . | CASRLRGNTGELFF | TGTGCCAGCAGGTTGCGGGGGAACACCGGGGAGCTGTTTTTT
TRBJ1-2 | TRBV5-1 | . | . | CASSFPKSGPRLDGYTF | TGCGCCAGCAGCTTCCCTAAATCCGGGCCAAGGCTCGATGGCTACACCTTC
TRBJ2-3 | TRBV28 | . | TRBD1 | CASVEGQGLGHTQYF | TGTGCCAGCGTCGAGGGACAGGGCTTAGGACATACGCAGTATTTT
TRBJ1-6 | TRBV7-2 | . | TRBD1 | CASSPLTGLYNSPLHF | TGTGCCAGCAGCCCCCTGACAGGGCTCTATAATTCACCCCTCCACTTT